The T cell receptor beta chain described here comes from a study of graft-versus-host responses after intestinal transplantation (dated by TCRdb to the early 2020s). Looking at the study overall: Recipients received multivisceral, liver-intestinal, or isolated intestinal transplants. Every recipient was given anti-thymocyte globulin induction, followed by about 3 years of maintenance tacrolimus and steroids. Bulk TCR-beta CDR3 sequencing was used to track graft-versus-host and host-versus-graft alloreactive T cell clones in the graft, circulation and bone marrow after intestinal transplantation. To identify alloreactive clones, pre-transplant mixed lymphocyte reaction products were sequenced and compared with unstimulated pre-transplant donor and recipient T cells. A cohort of about 25 intestinal transplant recipients, including one retransplant, was enrolled, and 3 patients lacking pretransplant specimens were excluded. Donor T cell macrochimerism was defined as a peak of at least 4% donor T cells among recipient peripheral blood mononuclear cells. Rather than being sequenced by the commercial service, samples from three later patients were sequenced in-house on an Illumina MiSeq and processed with MiXCR.

Reading the label with the study, this specimen's time point is: cells obtained before transplantation from donor or recipient. In the mixed lymphocyte reactions, some 200,000 CFSE-labeled pre-transplant responders were plated with some 200,000 irradiated violet-dye-labeled stimulators and cultured for 5 to 6 days. Proliferating CD3+CD4+CFSE-low and CD3+CD8+CFSE-low responder cells were FACS-sorted on a BD Influx sorter after the mixed lymphocyte reaction. Findings and caveats that apply to the study as a whole: The conclusions were limited by the relatively low number and heterogeneity of the intestinal transplant patients. In the allografts of patients with donor T cell macrochimerism, GvH to HvG T cell clonal ratios were high. Early after transplant, declines in HvG clones were associated with peak levels of circulating GvH clones. GvH clones were detected in recipient bone marrow, and some of these GvH clones were observed earlier in ileal mucosa or blood, consistent with an intestinal mucosal origin.

The CDR3 holds 16 amino acids from the cysteine to the phenylalanine. This entry keeps only the CDR3 DNA: 48 bases, framed from base 1. Unmatched junction bases come to 13, with V trimmed by 5 bases and J by 6 bases. Sequences PRHDT (CDR1) and FYEKMQ (CDR2) are obtained from the germline V gene (reference sequence). The protocol used for the library was the immunoSEQ multiplex PCR assay. For most patients, genomic DNA was isolated with the Qiagen DNeasy Blood and Tissue Kit and sent frozen to Adaptive Biotechnologies for TCR sequencing. For most patients, genomic DNA was subjected to high-throughput TCR-beta CDR3 sequencing by Adaptive Biotechnologies. As for the authors' bioinformatics: Adaptive's ImmunoSEQ software was the source of the TCR sequencing data for 18 patients, while a few other patients were processed with MiXCR and VDJtools. To correct CD4 versus CD8 sorting errors, any sequence found in both subsets at a frequency ratio below 5:1 was removed. CDR3 nucleotide sequences shared between donor and recipient were removed because their origin could not be assigned. To be classed as alloreactive, a clone needed at least 2-fold expansion over unstimulated cells and a minimum CFSE-low frequency of 0.002% (template counts) or 0.001% (read counts). A clone was considered mappable if detected in the sequenced pre-transplant spleen, lymph node, or MLR CFSE-low populations of the donor or recipient. Cumulative frequency of alloreactive clones was calculated as a percentage of all sequences weighted by copy number. What TCRdb holds here is the immuneACCESS table cut down to in-frame rearrangements. Part of the clones is not present; checked against another copy, under half of the missing clones reflect an unresolved V gene, and the others are unexplained. That table gives V, J and clone size, and the DNA gave D and trimming. This sample lists roughly 10,000 clones; about 32% were detected once. Over 3% of the sample goes to the ten largest clones.

Details on this clone: Within one base of it there is no much larger clone, and no base qualities were kept.

Here the chain combines TRBV13 and TRBJ1-2, and 9 junction bases match TRBD1. The source material was alloreactive CD4+ T cells from a mixed lymphocyte reaction culture, sampled before intestinal transplant. The cell subset or site label, as the study defines it: CFSE-low proliferating T cells sorted from approximately 6-day pre-transplant mixed lymphocyte reaction (GvH or HvG direction). This receptor was taken from a human patient who received an intestinal transplant. The CDR3 sequence is CASSPHSTGGHDGYTF. The nucleotides are TGTGCCAGCAGCCCACACTCGACAGGGGGTCATGATGGCTACACCTTC.